This TCR beta chain appears in the sequencing data of a study of T-cell reconstitution after alpha-beta-depleted transplantation in children. Study-wide findings and caveats: The authors attributed T-cell counts and diversity one year after transplant mostly to newly produced T cells. Surviving recipient T cells and thymic progenitors underlay high day-60 TCRbeta diversity in some patients.

This clonotype was found many times. As yet, its antigen is unknown. As it was prepared, the TCRbeta library received unique molecular identifiers. TCRdb re-called the PCR reads through MiXCR, storing one row per CDR3 protein. This sample has fewer than 350,000 distinct CDR3 sequences, with 10% found just once. The germline CDR1 and CDR2 sequences are DFQATT and SNEGSKA (reference sequence). V shed 1 base and J shed 1 base, with 8 bases lying between them. The CDR3 consists of 14 residues. Sample: PBMCs, taken before TCRalphabeta/CD19-depleted stem cell transplant. J is TRBJ2-4 and V is TRBV20-1, with D unresolved. The sequence was obtained from a boy less than two years old with acute myeloid leukemia, due to receive a stem cell transplant. CDR3 nucleotides: TGCAGTGCTAGAGTGGGCAGGGCCAAAAACATTCAGTACTTC. This encodes CSARVGRAKNIQYF.